Each of the 13 T cell receptor beta chains below was sequenced from the same sample in a study of T cells in Graves' hyperthyroidism and ophthalmopathy. What was amplified from RNA transcripts were TCR beta CDR3 regions. RT-PCR in the first round (using the HTBI primer set) targeted the TCR CDR3. TCRdb itself ran the multiplex PCR reads through MiXCR, one entry per CDR3 protein. The repertoire includes roughly 100,000 distinct CDR3 sequences, less than 55% of them detected once, and roughly 25% sits in the top ten. The sample comprised blood. The receptors here all came from a man aged 35-49 years with Graves' hyperthyroidism.

This clonotype was observed at least ten times. The chain links TRBV7-9 to TRBJ1-1, with 7 bases identical to TRBD1. The germline V gene encodes CDR1 SEHNR and CDR2 FQNEAQ (reference sequence). CDR3 size: 11 residues. CDR3 loop: CVGAGGTEAFF. For the CDR3, the DNA is TGTGTGGGAGCAGGGGGCACTGAAGCTTTCTTT.

This clonotype was detected ten times or more. The chain recombines TRBV7-9 with TRBJ2-3; D gene ambiguous. Trimming removed 4 bases at V and 0 bases at J, with 2 bases between. This CDR3 is 12 amino acids long. Per the germline V gene, CDR1 is SEHNR and CDR2 is FQNEAQ (reference sequence). CDR3 DNA sequence: TGTGCCAGCAGCTATAGCACAGATACGCAGTATTTT. It yields the protein CASSYSTDTQYF.

The chain is built from TRBV20-1 and TRBJ1-1; D might be TRBD1 (5 bases). The CDR3 runs to 15 residues. Germline CDR1 DFQATT, CDR2 SNEGSKA (reference sequence). V lost 5 bases and J lost 5, with 21 bases in between. CDR3 loop: CSAGGDYSGGTEAFF. The CDR3 DNA reads TGCAGTGCTGGGGGGGACTACAGCGGGGGGACTGAAGCTTTCTTT.

This clonotype was seen a few times. The chain joins TRBV9 to TRBJ2-1; the match to TRBD2 covers 11 bases. Germline CDR1 SGDLS, CDR2 YYNGEE. The trim removed 4 bases at V and 7 bases at J, leaving 7 bases unmatched. The CDR3 sequence is 15 residues long. The CDR3 sequence is CASSPLTSGNNEQFF. CDR3 coding DNA: TGTGCCAGCAGCCCGTTGACTAGCGGGAATAATGAGCAGTTCTTC.

The chain couples TRBV2 to TRBJ2-1; D uncertain. Germline V CDR1 and CDR2: SNHLY, FYNNEI. Trimming cost V 2 bases and J 9 bases, with 5 bases left between them. The CDR3 consists of 11 residues. The CDR3 DNA sequence: TGTGCCAGCAGTGAAATTGGTGAGCAGTTCTTC. As protein: CASSEIGEQFF.

This clonotype was seen ten or more times. The chain couples TRBV5-4 to TRBJ1-4, with 9 bases aligning to TRBD1. In germline, CDR1 is SGHNT, CDR2 YYREEE (reference sequence). The CDR3 runs to 16 residues. V lost 4 bases and J lost 0; bases outside the gene matches: 4. The chain's CDR3 is CASSPGQGATNEKLFF. The CDR3 region has the DNA TGTGCCAGCAGCCCGGGACAGGGTGCAACTAATGAAAAACTGTTTTTT.

The chain combines TRBV7-9 with TRBJ1-5; possibly TRBD1 for D (5 bases). Germline values: CDR1 SEHNR, CDR2 FQNEAQ (reference sequence). There are 13 residues in the CDR3. V lost 0 bases, J lost 11 bases, and 11 bases lay in between. This chain's CDR3 is CASSLAGGETQHF. The CDR3 nucleotides are TGTGCCAGCAGCTTAGCGGGAGGGGAGACCCAGCATTTT.

The rearrangement joins TRBV19 to TRBJ1-6; 10 bases map to TRBD1. The V segment lost 11 bases and the J segment 7 bases; nucleotides outside the gene matches: 11. The CDR3 has 15 amino acids. The germline V gene has CDR1 LNHDA and CDR2 SQIVND (reference sequence). The CDR3 protein is CAWSVSGQGNSPLHF. The DNA of the CDR3 is TGTGCCTGGAGTGTATCGGGACAGGGGAATTCACCCCTCCACTTT.

The rearrangement uses TRBV2 and TRBJ2-5, with 9 positions matching TRBD2. V lost 6 bases, J lost 4 bases, and 12 bases stayed unmatched. CDR1 SNHLY and CDR2 FYNNEI come from the germline V gene. CDR3 size: 16 residues. CDR3 in amino acids: CASSAGTSRLIETQYF. In nucleotides, the CDR3 is TGTGCCAGCAGCGCCGGGACTAGCCGGTTGATAGAGACCCAGTACTTC.

This clonotype came up many times. The rearrangement uses TRBV10-3 and TRBJ2-1; TRBD2 aligns across 9 bases. Trimming removed 0 bases from V and 4 bases from J; junction bases left unmatched: 4. The germline CDR1 and CDR2 sequences are ENHRY and SYGVKD. The CDR3 has 16 residues. The CDR3 loop reads CAISESTSGMYNEQFF. The CDR3 DNA reads as TGTGCCATCAGTGAGTCGACTAGCGGAATGTACAATGAGCAGTTCTTC.

This clonotype has a handful of counts. The V gene is TRBV2, the J gene TRBJ1-2; the match to TRBD1 covers 10 bases. The CDR3 is 12 residues long. Germline V gene sequence: CDR1 SNHLY, CDR2 FYNNEI. The ends lost 6 bases at V and 8 bases at J; junction bases unmatched: 3. In DNA, the CDR3 is TGTGCCAGCAGGAGGGACAGGGGCGGCTACACCTTC. Its protein product is CASRRDRGGYTF.

The V gene is TRBV6-5, the J gene TRBJ2-7; D is perhaps TRBD1 or TRBD2 (5 bases each). This CDR3 comprises 12 residues. CDR1 and CDR2 (germline): MNHEY, SVGAGI. Trimming left V 11 bases short and J 7 bases short, with 18 bases between. CDR3 sequence (DNA): TGTGCCCCCACCTCTGAGGGGTGGGAGCAGTACTTC. Residues: CAPTSEGWEQYF.

This clonotype was counted ten times or more. The rearrangement uses TRBV28 and TRBJ2-2; tentatively, D is TRBD2 (5 bases). The CDR3 loop spans 15 amino acids. CDR1 and CDR2 from the germline V gene are MDHEN and SYDVKM. Deletions cut 2 bases from V and 0 bases from J, with 7 bases between. CDR3 DNA sequence: TGTGCCAGCAGTTTAGCGGGCGCGAACACCGGGGAGCTGTTTTTT. It specifies CASSLAGANTGELFF.